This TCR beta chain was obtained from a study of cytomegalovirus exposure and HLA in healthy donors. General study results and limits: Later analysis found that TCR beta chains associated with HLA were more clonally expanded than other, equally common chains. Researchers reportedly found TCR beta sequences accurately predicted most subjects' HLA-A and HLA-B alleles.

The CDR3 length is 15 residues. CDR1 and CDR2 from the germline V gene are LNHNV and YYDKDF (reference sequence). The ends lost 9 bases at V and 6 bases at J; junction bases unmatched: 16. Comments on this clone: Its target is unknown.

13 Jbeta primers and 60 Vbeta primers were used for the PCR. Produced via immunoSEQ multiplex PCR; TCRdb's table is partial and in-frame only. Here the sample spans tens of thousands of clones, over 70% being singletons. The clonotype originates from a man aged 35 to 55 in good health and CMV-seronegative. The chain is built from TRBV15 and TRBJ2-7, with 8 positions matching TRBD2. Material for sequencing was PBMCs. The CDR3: CATAYGRGVPSEQYF. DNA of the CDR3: TGTGCCACGGCTTACGGGCGGGGGGTCCCTTCCGAGCAGTACTTC.